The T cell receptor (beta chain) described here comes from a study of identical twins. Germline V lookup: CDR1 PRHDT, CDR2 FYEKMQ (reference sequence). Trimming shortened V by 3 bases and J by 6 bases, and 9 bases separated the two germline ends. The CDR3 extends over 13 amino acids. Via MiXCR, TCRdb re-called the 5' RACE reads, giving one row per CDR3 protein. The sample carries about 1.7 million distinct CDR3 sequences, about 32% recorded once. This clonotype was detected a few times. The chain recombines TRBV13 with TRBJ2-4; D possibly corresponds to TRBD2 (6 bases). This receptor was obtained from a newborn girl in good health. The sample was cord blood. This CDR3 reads CASSFRRGNIQYF. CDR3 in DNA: TGTGCCAGCAGCTTCCGGAGGGGAAACATTCAGTACTTC.